The 10 T cell receptor beta chains below were found in one sample sequenced in a study of T cell responses to AZD1222 COVID-19 vaccine listed by TCRdb under 2021. Library construction relied on the immunoSEQ multiplex PCR assay. Here the immuneACCESS table is served through TCRdb, limited to in-frame sequences with V and J called. Missing clones are a known gap in these copies; in checked studies unresolved V genes cover under half, and the rest lacks a known reason. This sample lists roughly 51,000 clones; roughly 85% were detected once. The top ten constitute less than 9% of the sample. The meaning of the sample's time point label: about 28 days (+/-7) after the second vaccine dose. Source: peripheral blood, taken 28 days after the second AZD1222 dose. These receptor sequences come from an adult who received the AZD1222 COVID-19 vaccine.

A single count supports this clone. The chain combines TRBV7-9 with TRBJ2-7; no definite D call. The CDR3 length is 13 residues. V was trimmed by 1 base and J by 5 bases, leaving 9 bases between them. The V gene's germline CDR1 is SEHNR and CDR2 FQNEAQ (reference sequence). The CDR3 region has the DNA TGTGCCAGCAGCTTAGATAGTGGGGACGAGCAGTACTTC. Protein: CASSLDSGDEQYF.

The chain employs TRBV4-1 and TRBJ1-3; D unclear. Between the trimmed V and J ends, which lost 2 bases and 0 bases, there was a span of 11 bases. The germline V gene encodes CDR1 MGHRA and CDR2 YSYEKL. The CDR3 length is 16 residues. In DNA, the CDR3 is TGCGCCAGCAGCCAATTCTCCAGCAACTCTGGAAACACCATATATTTT. Translated: CASSQFSSNSGNTIYF.

V gene TRBV11-3 combines with J gene TRBJ2-1; 9 nucleotides align to TRBD2. V shed 4 bases and J 8 bases; nucleotides not matched to a gene: 6. The CDR3 is 14 amino acids. Germline CDR1 reads SGHNT; CDR2 reads YENEEA. The CDR3 DNA is TGTGCCAGCAGCTCCGGGACTAGCCTCTATGAGCAGTTCTTC. Translating gives CASSSGTSLYEQFF.

The genes are TRBV18 and TRBJ2-3; 7 bases are a match to TRBD2. CDR1 is KGHSH, CDR2 LQKENI, per germline. This CDR3 has 16 residues. The trim removed 1 base at V and 5 bases at J, leaving 9 bases unmatched. The chain's CDR3 is CASSPQRGDKGDTQYF. The CDR3, as DNA: TGTGCCAGCTCACCACAGCGGGGAGATAAAGGAGATACGCAGTATTTT.

The chain carries TRBV18 and TRBJ1-1; D is unclear. Trimming stripped 0 bases from V and 0 bases from J, with 11 bases between. CDR3 length: 16 residues. CDR1 KGHSH and CDR2 LQKENI come from the germline V gene. The CDR3 is CASSPPGGGMNTEAFF. The CDR3, as DNA: TGTGCCAGCTCACCACCGGGTGGCGGCATGAACACTGAAGCTTTCTTT.

The chain combines TRBV7-2 with TRBJ1-3, with no clear D. Germline assignment: CDR1 SGHTA and CDR2 FQGNSA. The CDR3 sequence is 15 residues long. With 5 bases removed from V and 4 bases from J, the gap between germline ends came to 15 bases. This CDR3 reads CASSPGDTRGNTIYF. The CDR3 DNA reads as TGTGCCAGCAGCCCAGGAGACACGCGCGGAAACACCATATATTTT.

V usage is TRBV2 and J usage is TRBJ1-1; D unclear. The CDR3 is 15 residues long. Between the trimmed V and J ends, which lost 4 bases and 4 bases, there was a span of 16 bases. Germline-derived CDR1 and CDR2 are SNHLY and FYNNEI. CDR3 sequence: CASSALQPRGTEAFF. The CDR3, as DNA: TGTGCCAGCAGTGCCCTACAACCTCGGGGCACTGAAGCTTTCTTT.

This sequence joins TRBV11-2 and TRBJ2-5, with D perhaps given as TRBD1 or TRBD2 (6 bases each). V shed 5 bases and J shed 4 bases, with 17 bases lying between them. The CDR3 spans 15 residues. CDR1 and CDR2 from the germline V gene are SGHAT and FQNNGV. CDR3 in amino acids: CASSTLVPGAETQYF. In nucleotides, the CDR3 is TGTGCCAGCAGCACCCTTGTACCGGGGGCAGAGACCCAGTACTTC. The whole variable domain, remainder taken from reference TRBV11-2 and TRBJ2-5, is EAGVAQSPRYKIIEKRQSVAFWCNPISGHATLYWYQQILGQGPKLLIQFQNNGVVDDSQLPKDRFSAERLKGVDSTLKIQPAKLEDSAVYLCASSTLVPGAETQYFGPGTRLLVL.

The rearrangement uses TRBV20-1 and TRBJ2-1; maybe TRBD2 (6 bases). Germline V gives CDR1 DFQATT, CDR2 SNEGSKA (reference sequence). V was pared by 3 bases and J by 5 bases, with 14 bases between. The CDR3 sequence is 14 residues long. CDR3 loop: CSASELAGDNEQFF. The CDR3 nucleotides read TGCAGTGCTAGTGAACTAGCTGGGGACAATGAGCAGTTCTTC.

The CDR3 DNA reads as TGTGCCAGCAGCTTATCCGGGACTAGCGGGAGCTACGAGCAGTACTTC. The encoded protein is CASSLSGTSGSYEQYF. V is TRBV7-2 and J is TRBJ2-7; 14 bases align to TRBD2. Per germline, CDR1 SGHTA and CDR2 FQGNSA. CDR3 length: 16 residues. The ends lost 2 bases at V and 3 bases at J; junction bases unmatched: 3.